The 18 T cell receptor beta chains below all came from one sample that was sequenced in a study of read filtering for tumor transcriptome and immune sequencing. This library used approximately 0.4 ug RNA and molecular barcoded adaptors spanning alpha/delta and beta/gamma chains. TCRdb independently ran MiXCR on the reads; one entry per CDR3 protein. Counted here are 40,000 to 55,000 distinct CDR3 sequences, around 19% occurring once; the ten biggest clones make up approximately 15%. Material for sequencing was a population of CD138-negative cells sorted from bone marrow. The source is a donor at least 40 years old with multiple myeloma.

Turning to this clonotype: With a much larger clone just one base away, this may be a read error. The V gene is TRBV6-6, the J gene TRBJ1-3, with D possibly matching TRBD1 (5 bases). Germline CDR1 and CDR2: MNHNY and SVGAGI (reference sequence). V dropped 8 bases and J dropped 4 bases, with 15 bases sitting between them. The CDR3 spans 14 residues. CDR3 in DNA: TGTGCCAGCGGTTCAGGGCCGAGAGGAAACACCATATATTTT. Amino acids: CASGSGPRGNTIYF.

This clonotype has ten or more counts. This chain links TRBV20-1 with TRBJ2-1; 8 bases match TRBD1. The germline CDR1 and CDR2 sequences are DFQATT and SNEGSKA (reference sequence). V was pared by 5 bases and J by 4 bases, with 7 bases of the junction left unmatched. The CDR3 is made up of 14 amino acids. CDR3 bases: TGCAGTGCTGAAGACAGGGGCAAGTACAATGAGCAGTTCTTC. This gives the protein CSAEDRGKYNEQFF.

This clonotype was counted ten times or more. V gene TRBV30 combines with J gene TRBJ2-4, with unresolved D. The CDR3 is 14 residues long. The germline V gene encodes CDR1 GTSNPN and CDR2 SVGIG (reference sequence). V lost 5 bases to trimming and J lost 2 bases, with 13 bases between them. The CDR3, as DNA: TGTGCCTGGGGTTCCCCCAGTACCAAAAACATTCAGTACTTC. It encodes CAWGSPSTKNIQYF.

To note about this clonotype: The junction shows a germline mismatch at one end, possibly a read error. This rearrangement joins TRBV7-2 to TRBJ2-2, with D maybe TRBD2 (6 bases). The germline V gene has CDR1 SGHTA and CDR2 FQGNSA. The CDR3 totals 15 residues. CDR3 region: CASSLGRTLTGGLFF. CDR3 bases: TGTGCCAGCAGCCTGGGACGGACTCTCACCGGGGGGCTGTTTTTT.

This clonotype was observed at least ten times. J is TRBJ1-1 and V is TRBV20-1; unclear D gene. The CDR3 has 12 residues. Germline CDR1 is DFQATT and CDR2 is SNEGSKA (reference sequence). Trimming left V 6 bases short and J 3 bases short, with 11 bases between. This CDR3 reads CSAGDTYTEAFF. For the CDR3, the DNA is TGCAGTGCCGGAGACACATACACTGAAGCTTTCTTT.

CDR3 amino acids: CASSLAGGGAYF. CDR3 nucleotides: TGTGCCAGCAGCTTAGCCGGGGGGGGCGCGTACTTC. V gene TRBV7-9 combines with J gene TRBJ2-7; 8 bases match TRBD2. Germline CDR1 and CDR2: SEHNR and FQNEAQ (reference sequence). There are 12 residues in the CDR3. With V trimmed by 0 bases and J by 12 bases, 4 bases remained unmatched.

Comments on this clonotype: A much larger clone differs from this one at a single base, so this may be a read error. The CDR3 does not close with the conserved phenylalanine or tryptophan, likely indicating a read error. This sequence joins TRBV19 and TRBJ2-6; possible D gene TRBD2, 5 bases. The V and J ends lost 10 bases and 1 base respectively, with 5 bases between them. Germline V lookup: CDR1 LNHDA, CDR2 SQIVND (reference sequence). The CDR3 contains 12 residues. DNA of the CDR3: TGTGCCACGGGATCTGGGGCCAACGTCCTGACTCTC. This encodes CATGSGANVLTL.

This clonotype came up many times. The V call is TRBV12-5, the J call TRBJ2-5, with 9 bases identical to TRBD2. The J segment lost 6 bases and the V segment lost 0 bases, leaving 5 bases of the junction unmatched. The CDR3 runs to 15 residues. CDR1 LGHNT and CDR2 FRNRAP come from the germline V gene. CDR3 region: CASGLVSSGMQTQYF. In nucleotides, the CDR3 is TGTGCTAGTGGTTTGGTGTCTAGCGGGATGCAGACCCAGTACTTC.

The sample holds many counts of this clonotype. The gene calls are TRBV7-2 and TRBJ2-3; D tentatively fits TRBD1 or TRBD2 (5 bases each). The length of the CDR3 is 13 residues. The V gene's germline CDR1 is SGHTA and CDR2 FQGNSA. V was clipped by 5 bases and J by 8 bases, with 14 bases between them. The chain's CDR3 is CASSPGFGGTQYF. Here the CDR3 DNA reads TGTGCCAGCAGCCCCGGTTTTGGGGGTACGCAGTATTTT.

This chain uses TRBV6-2 or TRBV6-3 with TRBJ2-3, with 8 bases that match TRBD2. The germline gives CDR1 MNHEY, CDR2 SVGEGT. J lost 3 bases, V lost 6 bases, and 8 bases had no gene match. This CDR3 region has 15 residues. The CDR3 spells CASREGLAGTDTQYF. CDR3 bases: TGTGCCAGCAGGGAGGGCTTAGCGGGGACAGATACGCAGTATTTT.

Note on this clonotype: With a much larger clone just one base away, this may be a read error. The rearrangement joins TRBV7-9 to TRBJ2-2; D call uncertain. Trimming removed 1 base from V and 2 bases from J, with 8 bases in between. In germline, CDR1 is SEHNR, CDR2 FQNEAQ (reference sequence). The CDR3 contains 15 residues. The DNA for the CDR3 is TGTGCCAGCAGCTTAGTGGCAGGAAACACCGGGGAGCTGTTTTTT. It is translated as CASSLVAGNTGELFF.

With regard to this clonotype: This may come from a read error, since a much larger clone is one base off. This chain links TRBV29-1 with TRBJ1-2, with D maybe TRBD1 (5 bases). From germline, CDR1 is SQVTM and CDR2 ANQGSEA. CDR3 length: 12 residues. DNA for the CDR3: TGCAGCGTTGATACAGGCGGTTATGGCCACACCTTC. The encoded protein is CSVDTGGYGHTF.

In the case of this clonotype: The germline gene is not matched at one end of the junction; a read error may be the cause. The chain links TRBV7-3 to TRBJ2-7; 9 bases are a match to TRBD2. The CDR3 is 14 residues long. CDR1 and CDR2 (germline): SGHTA, FQGTGA. The CDR3 nucleotides read TGTGCAAGCAGCCTTAGCGGGGGATCCTACGAGCAGTACTTC. Translation gives CASSLSGGSYEQYF.

This clonotype was found many times. The V and J genes are TRBV2 and TRBJ2-1; perhaps D is TRBD1 or TRBD2 (6 bases each). Deletions cut 7 bases from V and 7 bases from J, with 14 bases between. The germline V gene encodes CDR1 SNHLY and CDR2 FYNNEI. The CDR3 loop spans 13 amino acids. In DNA, the CDR3 is TGTGCCAGCAAGATAGGAGGGGGGAATGAGCAGTTCTTC. It is translated as CASKIGGGNEQFF.

This clonotype was seen at least ten times. The chain carries TRBV2 and TRBJ1-4; D remains unclear. Between the trimmed V and J ends, which lost 3 bases and 5 bases, there was a span of 10 bases. Germline CDR1 SNHLY, CDR2 FYNNEI. The CDR3 loop spans 14 amino acids. Here the CDR3 DNA reads TGTGCCAGCAGTGATAAGGTTATGAATGAAAAACTGTTTTTT. It yields the protein CASSDKVMNEKLFF.

This clonotype was seen many times. This chain joins TRBV5-1 and TRBJ2-7; TRBD1 matches 7 bases. The V gene end was trimmed by 2 bases and the J gene end by 2 bases; junction bases not matched to a gene: 4. Germline assignment: CDR1 SGHRS and CDR2 YFSETQ. The CDR3 totals 14 residues. Written as DNA, the CDR3 is TGCGCCAGCAGCTTACAGGGGTCAACCTACGAGCAGTACTTC. This gives the protein CASSLQGSTYEQYF.

The V call is TRBV5-8, the J call TRBJ2-7, with 10 bases lining up with TRBD1. This CDR3 is 14 amino acids long. With 3 bases clipped from V and 1 base from J, the junction kept 1 base outside the gene matches. Looked up from germline, CDR1 is SGHTS and CDR2 is YDEGEE. This chain's CDR3 is CASSSGQGSYEQYF. CDR3 nucleotides: TGTGCCAGCAGCTCGGGACAGGGGTCCTACGAGCAGTACTTC.

Turning to this clonotype: A much more abundant neighbour one base away suggests this may be a read error. The chain is built from TRBV28 and TRBJ2-2; D might be TRBD2 (5 bases). Germline V gene lookup returns CDR1 MDHEN and CDR2 SYDVKM. Trimming removed 5 bases from V and 4 bases from J, with 17 bases in between. The CDR3 loop spans 16 amino acids. The CDR3 sequence: CASSLPGSAGTGELFF. The CDR3 DNA reads as TGTGCCAGCAGTCTCCCGGGGAGCGCCGGCACCGGGGAGCTGTTTTTT.